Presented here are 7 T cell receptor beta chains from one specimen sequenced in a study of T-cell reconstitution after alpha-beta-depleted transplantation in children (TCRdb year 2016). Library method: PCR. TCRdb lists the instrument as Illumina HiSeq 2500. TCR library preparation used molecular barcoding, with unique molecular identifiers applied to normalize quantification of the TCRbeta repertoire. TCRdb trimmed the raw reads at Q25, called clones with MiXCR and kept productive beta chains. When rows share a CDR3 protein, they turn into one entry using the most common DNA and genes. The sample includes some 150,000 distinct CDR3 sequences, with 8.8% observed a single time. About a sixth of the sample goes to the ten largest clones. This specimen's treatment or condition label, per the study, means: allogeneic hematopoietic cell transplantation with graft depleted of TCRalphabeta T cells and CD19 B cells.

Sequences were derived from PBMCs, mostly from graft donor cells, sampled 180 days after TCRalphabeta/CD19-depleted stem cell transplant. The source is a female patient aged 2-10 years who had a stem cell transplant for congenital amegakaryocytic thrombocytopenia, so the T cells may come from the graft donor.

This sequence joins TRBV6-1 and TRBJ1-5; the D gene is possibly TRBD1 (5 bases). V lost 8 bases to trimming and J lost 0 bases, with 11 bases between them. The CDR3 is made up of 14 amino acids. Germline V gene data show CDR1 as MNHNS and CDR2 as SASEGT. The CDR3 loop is CASHRDVSNQPQHF. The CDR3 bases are TGTGCCAGCCACCGGGACGTTAGCAATCAGCCCCAGCATTTT.

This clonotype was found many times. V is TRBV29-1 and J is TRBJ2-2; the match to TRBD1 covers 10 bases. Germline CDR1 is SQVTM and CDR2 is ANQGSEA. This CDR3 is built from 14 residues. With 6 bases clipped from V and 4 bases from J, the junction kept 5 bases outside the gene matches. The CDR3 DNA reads TGCAGCGTGGGGGGACAGGGGACCACCGGGGAGCTGTTTTTT. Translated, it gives CSVGGQGTTGELFF.

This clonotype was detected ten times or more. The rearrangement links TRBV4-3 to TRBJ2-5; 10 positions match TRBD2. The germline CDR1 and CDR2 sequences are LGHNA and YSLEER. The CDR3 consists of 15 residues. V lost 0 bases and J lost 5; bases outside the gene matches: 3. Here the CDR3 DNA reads TGCGCCAGCAGCCAAGAGGTAGCGGGAGGTGAGACCCAGTACTTC. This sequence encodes CASSQEVAGGETQYF.

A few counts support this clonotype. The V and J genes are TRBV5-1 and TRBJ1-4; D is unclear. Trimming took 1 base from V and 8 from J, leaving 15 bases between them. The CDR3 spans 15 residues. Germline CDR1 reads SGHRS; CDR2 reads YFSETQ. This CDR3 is CASSLRGTRAEKLFF. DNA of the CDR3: TGCGCCAGCAGCTTGCGAGGAACCCGGGCCGAAAAACTGTTTTTT.

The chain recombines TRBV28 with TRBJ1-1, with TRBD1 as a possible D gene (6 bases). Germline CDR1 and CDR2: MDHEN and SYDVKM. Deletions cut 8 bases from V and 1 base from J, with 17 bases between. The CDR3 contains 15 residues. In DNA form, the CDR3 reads TGTGCCAGCCCCCCCCGCGGACAGTCGAACACTGAAGCTTTCTTT. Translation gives CASPPRGQSNTEAFF.

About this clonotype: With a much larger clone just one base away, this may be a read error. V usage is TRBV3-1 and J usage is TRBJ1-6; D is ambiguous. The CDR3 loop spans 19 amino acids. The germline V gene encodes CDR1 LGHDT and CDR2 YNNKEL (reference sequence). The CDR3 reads CACSPYRAWLSSYNSPLHF. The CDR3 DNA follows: TGTGCCTGCAGCCCCTACAGAGCTTGGCTAAGCTCCTATAATTCACCCCTCCACTTT. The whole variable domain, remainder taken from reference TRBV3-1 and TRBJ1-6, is DTAVSQTPKYLVTQMGNDKSIKCEQNLGHDTMYWYKQDSKKFLKIMFSYNNKELIINETVPNRFSPKSPDKAHLNLHINSLELGDSAVYFCACSPYRAWLSSYNSPLHFGNGTRLTVT.

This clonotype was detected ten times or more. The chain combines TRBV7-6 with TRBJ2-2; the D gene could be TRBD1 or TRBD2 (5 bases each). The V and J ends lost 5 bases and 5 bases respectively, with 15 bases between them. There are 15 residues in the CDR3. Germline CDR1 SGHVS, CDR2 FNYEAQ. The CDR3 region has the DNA TGTGCCAGCAGCAAATCAGGGAGTTGGACCGGGGAGCTGTTTTTT. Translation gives CASSKSGSWTGELFF.